This TCR beta chain is from a study of T cells after yellow fever vaccination. Across the whole study: Fractions low in cell number were prepared with SMART-Seq v4 Ultra Low Input.

Overall study results and limits: After the booster, approximately 95% of CD4 and more than 85% of CD8 primary-response clones were re-detected. The CD4 compartment and the CD8 compartment contained a small share of clonotypes in common.

The TCR cDNA carried a universal primer site and UMIs from 5'RACE template switching. Via MiXCR, TCRdb re-called the 5' RACE reads, giving one row per CDR3 protein. The table lists some 550,000 distinct CDR3 sequences, approximately 21% of them singletons. Trimming removed 0 bases at V and 5 bases at J, with 7 bases between. Germline V CDR1 and CDR2: WSHSY, SAAADI. The CDR3 totals 13 residues. This clonotype was detected only a few times. The antigen is not known. The chain is built from TRBV10-2 and TRBJ1-2; D is unresolved. The sequence derives from a man aged 30-40 years who received the YFV17D yellow fever vaccine. The sample in question was PBMCs, obtained 15 days after the yellow fever booster vaccination. CDR3 nucleotide sequence: TGCGCCAGCAGTGAGTCTCAGCTATATGGCTACACCTTC. It translates to CASSESQLYGYTF.